These T cell receptor beta chains were read from a single sample in a study of OX40 agonist ivuxolimab in advanced cancers. Method: immunoSEQ multiplex PCR; TCRdb's copy keeps in-frame clones and lacks some. The sample has about 59,000 clones, 75% to 90% seen once; the top ten hold approximately 0.4%. The specimen was CD4+ or CD8+ T cells sorted from blood, collected in a trial of the OX40 agonist ivuxolimab. The receptor source for this set is an adult with an advanced solid tumor such as melanoma, head and neck, liver or kidney cancer. CDR3s leave out the opening cysteine and the closing phenylalanine or tryptophan. The order of the fields is J gene, V gene, CDR3 protein.

>TRBJ2-7|TRBV19
ASSMKAGGISYEQY
>TRBJ1-4|TRBV7-9
ASSAQGGLVEKLF
>TRBJ1-2|TRBV14
ASSQNNLGGYT
>TRBJ2-1|TRBV11-2
ASRRLAGTSSYNEQF
>TRBJ2-1|TRBV5-3
ARRSTDRPPVHNEQF
>TRBJ2-1|TRBV29-1
SVEDKTGAGDNEQF
>TRBJ1-4|TRBV30
ASTRGEVGEKLF
>TRBJ2-1|TRBV6-5
ASSPGQGAREQF
>TRBJ1-1|TRBV2
ARFGSGSTEAF
>TRBJ1-5|TRBV30
AWSLGGQPQH
>TRBJ2-2|TRBV27
ASSLGGHVAGELF
>TRBJ2-1|TRBV6-4
ASSDRGTTNEQF
>TRBJ2-6|TRBV5-4
ASSLKDSGANVLT
>TRBJ1-5|TRBV30
AWGRKGWSNQPQH
>TRBJ2-7|TRBV19
ASSQGLYEQY
>TRBJ2-2|TRBV5-6
ASSLAHAPNTGELF
>TRBJ2-3|TRBV9
ASSTSIADTQY
>TRBJ2-3|TRBV7-2
ASSLATLTDTQY
>TRBJ2-1|TRBV10-1
ASSEEGTVYNEQF
>TRBJ1-2|TRBV19
ASSPLVTAGGYT
>TRBJ2-1|TRBV10-3
AISESTSGNYNEQF
>TRBJ2-7|TRBV14
ASSFGGSSYEQY
>TRBJ1-5|TRBV25-1
ASSVGGNQPQH
>TRBJ1-6|TRBV11-2
ASSSNSPLH
>TRBJ2-5|TRBV7-6
ASSLAAQETQY
>TRBJ2-7|TRBV13
ASSLTPGLAIYEQY
>TRBJ1-4|TRBV6-1
ASRLGDRNEKLF
>TRBJ1-2|TRBV7-9
ASSRWNYGYT
>TRBJ2-5|TRBV19
ASSKGVRRETQY
>TRBJ1-2|TRBV28
ASYDRGHNGYT
>TRBJ1-1|TRBV6-6
ASINTGVDTEAF
>TRBJ2-7|TRBV6-1
ASSDYQGYEQY
>TRBJ1-1|TRBV7-9
ASSLQGLSTEAF
>TRBJ2-7|TRBV5-1
ASSSLGSPGYEQY
>TRBJ2-3|TRBV6-1
ASSPSQADTQY
>TRBJ1-1|TRBV18
ASSRGTMNTEAF
>TRBJ1-1|TRBV5-6
ASSLGTGDMNTEAF
>TRBJ2-3|TRBV15
AMLGGEGVNSDTQY
>TRBJ2-2|TRBV7-6
ASSLGGRGYTGELF
>TRBJ1-2|TRBV28
ASSLRDRYT
>TRBJ2-4|TRBV30
AWSVRQGFKNIQY
>TRBJ2-2|TRBV2
ASMGTVNTGELF
>TRBJ2-7|TRBV27
ASRSGVGYEQY
>TRBJ2-7|TRBV11-2
ASSLGWRGSNREQY
>TRBJ2-3|TRBV7-2
ASSLSGTSTDTQY
>TRBJ1-6|TRBV5-5
ASSLAGAYNSPLH
>TRBJ2-1|TRBV28
ASSPILNEQF
>TRBJ2-3|TRBV7-3
ASSLGQGKDTQY
>TRBJ2-3|TRBV6-5
ASSYSSGGRDTQY
>TRBJ1-5|TRBV28
ASIRDRDQPQH
>TRBJ2-7|TRBV7-8
ASSLGQGNGEQY
>TRBJ1-2|TRBV2
ASGQSNYGYT
>TRBJ1-1|TRBV9
ASSVGDSYAGTEAF